This passage covers 23 T cell receptor beta chains from one sample sequenced in a study of T cell responses to AZD1222 COVID-19 vaccine. Measured with immunoSEQ multiplex PCR; TCRdb has only the in-frame clones, and not every one. The sample shows about 160,000 clones, approximately 91% of them seen only once. This sample comprised peripheral blood, obtained on day 0 of AZD1222 vaccination. These receptors were collected from an adult in good health.

The J gene is TRBJ1-4, the V gene TRBV15, with D hard to call. V lost 0 bases and J 8 bases, leaving 10 bases between the germline ends. CDR1 is LNHNV and CDR2 is YYDKDF in the germline V gene (reference sequence). This CDR3 comprises 14 residues. The CDR3 reads CATSREDPTEKLFF. CDR3 nucleotide sequence: TGTGCCACCAGCAGAGAGGACCCGACAGAAAAACTGTTTTTT.

The genes are TRBV6-5 and TRBJ2-1; TRBD2 aligns across 7 bases. The junction had 8 bases not matched to a gene; V was cut back by 8 bases and J by 4 bases. Germline values: CDR1 MNHEY, CDR2 SVGAGI. The length of the CDR3 is 14 residues. In nucleotides, the CDR3 is TGTGCCAGCGGCCAGGGAGGGTATTACAATGAGCAGTTCTTC. It codes for CASGQGGYYNEQFF.

V and J are TRBV19 and TRBJ2-5, with 9 nucleotides matching TRBD1. The germline V gene has CDR1 LNHDA and CDR2 SQIVND (reference sequence). With 5 bases clipped from V and 5 bases from J, the junction kept 9 bases outside the gene matches. This CDR3 spans 15 amino acids. The DNA for the CDR3 is TGTGCCAGTAGTCAGAACAGGGGGCAGGGGGAGACCCAGTACTTC. Protein: CASSQNRGQGETQYF.

The gene calls are TRBV6-2 or TRBV6-3 and TRBJ2-1, with TRBD2 matching over 12 bases. V was pared by 2 bases and J by 6 bases, with 11 bases of the junction left unmatched. From germline, CDR1 is MNHEY and CDR2 SVGEGT. This CDR3 has 18 amino acids. The CDR3 protein is CASSYRVTSGSGSNEQFF. For the CDR3, the DNA is TGTGCCAGCAGTTACCGAGTGACTAGCGGGAGTGGAAGCAATGAGCAGTTCTTC.

The chain combines TRBV5-4 with TRBJ2-1, with TRBD2 matching over 10 bases. The CDR3 runs 16 residues. Germline lookup yields CDR1 SGHNT and CDR2 YYREEE (reference sequence). Trimming removed 3 bases from V and 3 bases from J; junction bases left unmatched: 6. This chain's CDR3 is CASSSGLAARYNEQFF. The CDR3 DNA follows: TGTGCCAGCAGCTCTGGACTAGCGGCGCGCTACAATGAGCAGTTCTTC.

CDR3 residues: CASGALNEKLFF. For the CDR3, the DNA is TGTGCCAGCGGGGCCCTTAATGAAAAACTGTTTTTT. V and J are TRBV6-5 and TRBJ1-4; perhaps TRBD1 as D (5 bases). Trimming took 8 bases from V and 4 from J, leaving 8 bases between them. The length of the CDR3 is 12 residues. The V gene's germline CDR1 is MNHEY and CDR2 SVGAGI.

This chain connects TRBV7-8 to TRBJ1-6, with D unclear. The CDR3 runs 13 residues. The V end lost 0 bases, the J end lost 7 bases, and 4 bases lay between the germline ends. CDR1 and CDR2 from the germline V gene are SGHVS and FQNEAQ. The CDR3 nucleotides are TGTGCCAGCAGCTTAGCGTGGAATTCACCCCTCCACTTT. The encoded protein is CASSLAWNSPLHF.

This chain connects TRBV3-1 (or the pseudogene TRBV3-2) to TRBJ2-1; D ambiguous. Germline-derived CDR1 and CDR2 are LGHDT and YNNKEL (reference sequence). This CDR3 contains 13 residues. The germline V and J ends were trimmed by 0 bases and 6 bases, with 6 bases remaining between them. The CDR3 DNA reads TGTGCCAGCAGCCAAGACCCGTCCAATGAGCAGTTCTTC. It codes for CASSQDPSNEQFF.

The chain uses TRBV12-3 or TRBV12-4 and TRBJ2-7, with 7 positions matching TRBD1. The CDR3 length is 12 residues. J lost 3 bases, V lost 8 bases, and 4 bases had no gene match. CDR3 sequence: CASRQGGYEQYF. The CDR3 DNA sequence: TGTGCCAGCCGACAGGGCGGCTACGAGCAGTACTTC.

This chain uses TRBV30 with TRBJ1-2; D not resolved. V lost 0 bases and J lost 4, with 9 bases in between. Germline CDR1 GTSNPN, CDR2 SVGIG (reference sequence). The CDR3 extends over 13 amino acids. The CDR3 DNA reads as TGTGCCTGGAGTGTAGGGCTGAGCTATGGCTACACCTTC. It codes for CAWSVGLSYGYTF.

This rearrangement joins TRBV28 to TRBJ1-6; D might be TRBD1 (6 bases). Germline CDR1 MDHEN, CDR2 SYDVKM. This CDR3 is built from 16 residues. V was pared by 10 bases and J by 5 bases, with 21 bases between. CDR3 in DNA: TGTGCCACCACCGCGGGGGCAAGTAGCAATAATTCACCCCTCCACTTT. Protein sequence: CATTAGASSNNSPLHF.

This chain joins TRBV6-5 and TRBJ1-1, with a possible D match to TRBD1 (6 bases). This CDR3 is built from 15 residues. The germline V gene encodes CDR1 MNHEY and CDR2 SVGAGI. Trimming took 4 bases from V and 0 from J, leaving 12 bases between them. CDR3 protein: CASSSRRGMNTEAFF. CDR3 coding DNA: TGTGCCAGCAGTTCACGAAGGGGGATGAACACTGAAGCTTTCTTT.

This chain joins TRBV5-6 and TRBJ1-1; D gene uncertain. This CDR3 has 13 amino acids. V lost 2 bases, J lost 8 bases, and 13 bases lay in between. Germline-derived CDR1 and CDR2 are SGHDT and YYEEEE. The CDR3 DNA follows: TGTGCCAGCAGCTTTAGGCCCTCAGGCGAAGCTTTCTTT. The encoded protein is CASSFRPSGEAFF.

The chain carries TRBV19 and TRBJ1-4; D not certain. CDR3 length: 16 amino acids. CDR1 and CDR2 (germline): LNHDA, SQIVND (reference sequence). The V end was cut by 5 bases, the J end by 8 bases, with 21 bases between. The CDR3 bases are TGTGCCAGTAGTGACCCCCGGTTTGGAGTCGTGGAAAAACTGTTTTTT. Translating gives CASSDPRFGVVEKLFF.

The chain is built from TRBV28 and TRBJ2-7, with TRBD2 matching 10 bases. V trimming: 8 bases; J trimming: 5 bases; junction bases outside the gene matches: 9. CDR3 length: 14 residues. Per the germline V gene, CDR1 is MDHEN and CDR2 is SYDVKM. In DNA form, the CDR3 reads TGTGCCAGCTACCGGGGACTAGCGCGGAACGAGCAGTACTTC. This translates into CASYRGLARNEQYF.

This rearrangement joins TRBV7-8 to TRBJ1-2; the D is unclear. Trimming left V 4 bases short and J 7 bases short, with 10 bases between. The CDR3 has 12 residues. From germline, CDR1 is SGHVS and CDR2 FQNEAQ. This chain's CDR3 is CASSSTLGGYTF. Here the CDR3 DNA reads TGTGCCAGCAGCTCGACCCTCGGTGGCTACACCTTC.

The chain recombines TRBV28 with TRBJ2-1; D possibly corresponds to TRBD1 (6 bases). Germline V CDR1 and CDR2: MDHEN, SYDVKM. The CDR3 runs to 15 residues. The ends were cut back, 1 base at V and 4 bases at J, with 11 bases in the middle. The CDR3 region is CASSLLKGGYNEQFF. DNA for the CDR3: TGTGCCAGCAGTTTATTGAAAGGGGGATACAATGAGCAGTTCTTC.

The rearrangement links TRBV27 to TRBJ1-2; a possible D gene is TRBD1 (6 bases). The germline gives CDR1 MNHEY, CDR2 SMNVEV (reference sequence). This CDR3 has 15 amino acids. Deletions cut 2 bases from V and 3 bases from J, with 13 bases between. CDR3 sequence (DNA): TGTGCCAGCAGTTTAGGGGGCACACCTTACTATGGCTACACCTTC. Translation: CASSLGGTPYYGYTF.

This sequence joins TRBV5-8 and TRBJ1-1, with TRBD1 identical over 10 bases. V was clipped by 3 bases and J by 3 bases; unmatched bases: 8. The CDR3 contains 16 residues. Germline CDR1 is SGHTS and CDR2 is YDEGEE. The CDR3 spells CASSSQPGQGYTEAFF. CDR3 in DNA: TGTGCCAGCAGCTCGCAACCGGGACAGGGGTACACTGAAGCTTTCTTT.

CDR3 nucleotides: TGTGCCAGCAGTGCCGGGCCCTACTATGGCTACACCTTC. Translated: CASSAGPYYGYTF. This chain links TRBV2 with TRBJ1-2, with D hard to call. Germline CDR1 and CDR2: SNHLY and FYNNEI. Trimming took 4 bases from V and 3 from J, leaving 9 bases between them. The length of the CDR3 is 13 residues.

This clone showed up just a few times. The chain couples TRBV5-4 to TRBJ1-2, with 9 bases matching TRBD1. With 4 bases clipped from V and 7 bases from J, the junction kept 5 bases outside the gene matches. The CDR3 contains 13 residues. Germline CDR1 reads SGHNT; CDR2 reads YYREEE (reference sequence). CDR3 sequence: CASSTGQGGGYTF. The CDR3 DNA follows: TGTGCCAGCAGCACGGGACAGGGAGGTGGCTACACCTTC.

The genes are TRBV10-3 and TRBJ2-7; D is perhaps TRBD1 (6 bases). Trimming left V 6 bases short and J 6 bases short, with 21 bases between. This CDR3 contains 15 residues. Germline V lookup: CDR1 ENHRY, CDR2 SYGVKD. The CDR3 DNA reads as TGTGCCATCAGGTCCACCACAGGGCGAGTAATCGAGCAGTACTTC. Translating it yields CAIRSTTGRVIEQYF.

This chain connects TRBV3-1 (or the pseudogene TRBV3-2) to TRBJ1-2; the D gene is possibly TRBD1 (6 bases). The CDR3 length is 17 residues. With 0 bases removed from V and 0 bases from J, the gap between germline ends came to 14 bases. The germline gives CDR1 LGHDT, CDR2 YNNKEL (reference sequence). CDR3 DNA sequence: TGTGCCAGCAGCCAAGAAGTGCGGGACACCGCTAACTATGGCTACACCTTC. Translation gives CASSQEVRDTANYGYTF.